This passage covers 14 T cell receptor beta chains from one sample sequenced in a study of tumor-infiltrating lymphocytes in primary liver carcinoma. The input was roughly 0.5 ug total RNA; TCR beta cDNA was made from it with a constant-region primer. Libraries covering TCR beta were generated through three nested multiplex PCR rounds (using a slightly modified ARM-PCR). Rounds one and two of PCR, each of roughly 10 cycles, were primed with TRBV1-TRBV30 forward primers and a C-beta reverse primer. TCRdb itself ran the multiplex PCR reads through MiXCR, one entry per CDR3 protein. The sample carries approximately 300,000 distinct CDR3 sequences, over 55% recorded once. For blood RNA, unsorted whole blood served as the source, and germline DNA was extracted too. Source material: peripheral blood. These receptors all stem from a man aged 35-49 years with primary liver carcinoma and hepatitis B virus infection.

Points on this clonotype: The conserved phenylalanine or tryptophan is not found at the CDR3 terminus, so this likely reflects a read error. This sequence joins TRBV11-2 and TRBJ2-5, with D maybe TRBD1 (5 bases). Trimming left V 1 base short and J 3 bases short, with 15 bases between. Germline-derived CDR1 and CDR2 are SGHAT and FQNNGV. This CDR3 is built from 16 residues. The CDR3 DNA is TGTGCCAGCAGCTTAGCTCTTCCAGGGTCCGAAGAGACCCAGTACTTA. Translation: CASSLALPGSEETQYL.

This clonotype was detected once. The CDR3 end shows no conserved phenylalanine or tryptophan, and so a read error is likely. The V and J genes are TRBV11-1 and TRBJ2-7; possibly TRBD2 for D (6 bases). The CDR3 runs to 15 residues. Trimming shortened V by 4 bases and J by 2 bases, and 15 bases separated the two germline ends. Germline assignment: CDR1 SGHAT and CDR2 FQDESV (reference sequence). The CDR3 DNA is TGTGCCAGCAGCTCATCCCGGGACTCCCCCTACGAGCAGTACTTA. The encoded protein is CASSSSRDSPYEQYL.

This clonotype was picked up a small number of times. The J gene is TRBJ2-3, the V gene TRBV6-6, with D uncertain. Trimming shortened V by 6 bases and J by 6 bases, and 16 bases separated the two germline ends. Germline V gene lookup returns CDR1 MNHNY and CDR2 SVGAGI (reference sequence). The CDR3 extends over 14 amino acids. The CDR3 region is CASSETVKGDTQYF. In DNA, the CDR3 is TGTGCCAGCAGCGAAACAGTTAAGGGCGATACGCAGTATTTT.

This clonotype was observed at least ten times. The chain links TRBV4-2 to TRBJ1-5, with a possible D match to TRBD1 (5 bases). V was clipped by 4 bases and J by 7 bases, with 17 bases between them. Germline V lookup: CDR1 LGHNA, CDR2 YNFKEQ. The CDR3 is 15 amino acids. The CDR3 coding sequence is TGTGCCAGCAGCCCGGAGCTGGGGCCAAGGCAGCCCCAGCATTTT. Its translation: CASSPELGPRQPQHF.

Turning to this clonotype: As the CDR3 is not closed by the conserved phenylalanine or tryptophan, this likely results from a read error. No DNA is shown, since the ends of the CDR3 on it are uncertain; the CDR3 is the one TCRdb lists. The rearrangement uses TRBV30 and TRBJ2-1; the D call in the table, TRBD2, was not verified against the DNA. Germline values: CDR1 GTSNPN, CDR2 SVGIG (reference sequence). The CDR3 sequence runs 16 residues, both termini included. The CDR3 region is CAGYTAGLARFDEHFL.

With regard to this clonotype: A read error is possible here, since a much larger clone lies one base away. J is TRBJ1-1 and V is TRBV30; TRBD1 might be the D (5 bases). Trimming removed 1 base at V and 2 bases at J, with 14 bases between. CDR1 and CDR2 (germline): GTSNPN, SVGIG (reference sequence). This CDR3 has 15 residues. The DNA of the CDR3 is TGTGCCTGGAGTGCAGCCGGGACGGACAACACTGAAGCTTTCTTT. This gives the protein CAWSAAGTDNTEAFF.

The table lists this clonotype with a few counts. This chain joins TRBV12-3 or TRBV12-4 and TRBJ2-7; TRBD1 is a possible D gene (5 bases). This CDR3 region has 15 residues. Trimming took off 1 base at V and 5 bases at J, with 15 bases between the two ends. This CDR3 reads CASSLVVRGRDEQYF. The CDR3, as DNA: TGTGCCAGCAGTTTAGTGGTTAGGGGAAGGGACGAGCAGTACTTC.

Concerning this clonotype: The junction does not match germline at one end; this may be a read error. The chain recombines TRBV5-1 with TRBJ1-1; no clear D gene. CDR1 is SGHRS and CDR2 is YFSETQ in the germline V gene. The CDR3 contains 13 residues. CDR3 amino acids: CAGRPDLNTEAFF. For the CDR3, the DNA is TGCGCCGGCAGACCGGACTTGAACACTGAAGCTTTCTTT.

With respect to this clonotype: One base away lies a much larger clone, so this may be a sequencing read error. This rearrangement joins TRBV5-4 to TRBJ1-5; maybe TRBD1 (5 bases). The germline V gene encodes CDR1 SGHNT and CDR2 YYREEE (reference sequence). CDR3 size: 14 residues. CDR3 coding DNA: TGTGTCAGCAGCTTGGCGGGGGGCAATCAGCCCCAGCATTTT. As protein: CVSSLAGGNQPQHF.

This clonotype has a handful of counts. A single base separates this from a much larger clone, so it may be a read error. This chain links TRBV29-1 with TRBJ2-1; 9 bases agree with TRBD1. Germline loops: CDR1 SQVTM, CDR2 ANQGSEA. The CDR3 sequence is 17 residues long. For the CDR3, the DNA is TGCAGCGGTCGGACAGGGGCCAAAGGTCCTTCCTTCAATGAGCAGTTCTTC. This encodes CSGRTGAKGPSFNEQFF.

CDR3 sequence: CAWRQPTNYGYTF. The CDR3 coding sequence is TGTGCCTGGAGACAGCCAACTAACTATGGCTACACCTTC. The chain has TRBV30 and TRBJ1-2, with unresolved D. Trimming cost V 3 bases and J 0 bases, with 8 bases left between them. The CDR3 contains 13 residues. CDR1 and CDR2 (germline): GTSNPN, SVGIG (reference sequence).

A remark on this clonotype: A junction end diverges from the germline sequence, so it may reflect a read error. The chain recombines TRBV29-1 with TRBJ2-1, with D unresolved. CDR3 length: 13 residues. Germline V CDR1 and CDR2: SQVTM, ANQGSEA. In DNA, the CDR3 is TGCAGCGCAGCCGGCACGTCCTACAATGAGCAGTCCTTC. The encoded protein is CSAAGTSYNEQSF.

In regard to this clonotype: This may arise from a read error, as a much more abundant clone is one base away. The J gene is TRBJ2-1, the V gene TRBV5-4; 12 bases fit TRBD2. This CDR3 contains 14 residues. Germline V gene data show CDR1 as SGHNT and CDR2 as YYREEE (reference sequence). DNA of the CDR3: TGTACCAGCAGCTTGATGCTAGCGGGAGGGGAGCAGTTCTTC. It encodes CTSSLMLAGGEQFF.

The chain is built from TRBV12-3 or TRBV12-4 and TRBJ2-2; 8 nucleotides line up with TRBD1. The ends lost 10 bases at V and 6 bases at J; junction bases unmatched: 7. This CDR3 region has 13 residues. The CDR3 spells CAIRGLLAGELFF. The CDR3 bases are TGTGCCATCAGGGGGCTTCTCGCCGGGGAGCTGTTTTTT.